Following are 9 T cell receptor beta chains from one sample sequenced in a study of blood T cell repertoires in COVID-19. Using immunoSEQ multiplex PCR, the repertoire was profiled, and TCRdb retains in-frame clones only, with some absent. The table lists around 89,000 clones, more than 70% of them singletons. The material sequenced was peripheral blood. These receptors all stem from an elderly woman with acute or convalescent COVID-19.

V gene TRBV6-5 combines with J gene TRBJ2-7, with 10 bases lining up with TRBD1. Germline CDR1 is MNHEY and CDR2 is SVGAGI. This CDR3 has 15 residues. V was pared by 8 bases and J by 3 bases, with 10 bases of the junction left unmatched. CDR3 in amino acids: CASLSTGQGIYEQYF. As DNA, the CDR3 is TGTGCCAGCCTATCCACGGGACAGGGGATCTACGAGCAGTACTTC.

Remarks on this clone: At one of its ends the junction is not consistent with the germline gene, which may arise from a read error. The chain combines TRBV19 with TRBJ1-5; the D gene is possibly TRBD1 (5 bases). Germline V gene lookup returns CDR1 LNHDA and CDR2 SQIVND (reference sequence). The CDR3 is made up of 13 amino acids. The CDR3 DNA reads as TGTGCCAGTGGCGTACAGAGAGATCGGTTCAGGGATTTT. Translation gives CASGVQRDRFRDF.

V and J are TRBV11-3 and TRBJ2-3; 7 bases are a match to TRBD1. This CDR3 region has 16 residues. The ends lost 2 bases at V and 4 bases at J; junction bases unmatched: 9. From germline, CDR1 is SGHNT and CDR2 YENEEA. In DNA, the CDR3 is TGTGCCAGCAGCTTACGACAGGGCGAAGGGGCAGATACGCAGTATTTT. Translation gives CASSLRQGEGADTQYF.

The chain joins TRBV29-1 to TRBJ1-2, with TRBD1 as a possible D gene (5 bases). V lost 7 bases and J 4 bases, leaving 16 bases between the germline ends. The CDR3 consists of 13 residues. In germline, CDR1 is SQVTM, CDR2 ANQGSEA. The CDR3 spells CSALRAGGYGYTF. The CDR3 nucleotides read TGCAGCGCCCTGAGGGCCGGGGGCTATGGCTACACCTTC.

This rearrangement joins TRBV10-3 to TRBJ2-1; 10 bases are a match to TRBD2. This CDR3 region has 15 residues. Germline V lookup: CDR1 ENHRY, CDR2 SYGVKD. V trimming: 6 bases; J trimming: 4 bases; junction bases outside the gene matches: 6. The CDR3 is CAIRRDSGGYNEQFF. In nucleotides, the CDR3 is TGTGCCATCAGGAGGGATAGCGGGGGGTACAATGAGCAGTTCTTC.

The rearrangement joins TRBV25-1 to TRBJ2-3; a weak D match, TRBD2 (5 bases). Trimming took 1 base from V and 4 from J, leaving 15 bases between them. Germline V gives CDR1 MGHDK, CDR2 SYGVNS. The CDR3 runs to 16 residues. CDR3 residues: CASSEWASPGPDTQYF. The DNA for the CDR3 is TGTGCCAGCAGTGAATGGGCTAGCCCGGGCCCAGATACGCAGTATTTT.

The V and J genes are TRBV18 and TRBJ1-4; TRBD1 matches 8 bases. The germline CDR1 and CDR2 sequences are KGHSH and LQKENI. This CDR3 comprises 14 residues. Trimming took 3 bases from V and 6 from J; bases not matched to a gene: 3. For the CDR3, the DNA is TGTGCCAGCTCACCCAGGGGGCAGGATGAAAAACTGTTTTTT. Translating it yields CASSPRGQDEKLFF.

Only a few counts were recorded for this clone. The rearrangement links TRBV7-8 to TRBJ1-2; D is unclear. Looked up from germline, CDR1 is SGHVS and CDR2 is FQNEAQ. The ends were cut back, 3 bases at V and 4 bases at J, with 15 bases in the middle. The CDR3 totals 15 residues. The CDR3 bases are TGTGCCAGCAGCTTCCCCGCCGAGGCGTTCTATGGCTACACCTTC. This encodes CASSFPAEAFYGYTF. Variable domain in full (rest from reference TRBV7-8 and TRBJ1-2): GAGVSQSPRYKVAKRGQDVALRCDPISGHVSLFWYQQALGQGPEFLTYFQNEAQLDKSGLPSDRFFAERPEGSVSTLKIQRTQQEDSAVYLCASSFPAEAFYGYTFGSGTRLTVV.

J is TRBJ2-7 and V is TRBV20-1; D call uncertain. The CDR3 covers 11 residues. V lost 3 bases, J lost 7 bases, and 10 bases lay in between. Germline V gene sequence: CDR1 DFQATT, CDR2 SNEGSKA (reference sequence). CDR3 protein: CSASLSTEQYF. DNA of the CDR3: TGCAGTGCTAGTTTGTCGACAGAGCAGTACTTC.